This T cell receptor (beta chain) was sequenced during a study of shared clonotypes between healthy human individuals. Study context: CD4 naive cells filled three plates per donor, CD4 memory three, CD8 naive two and CD8 memory one. Whole-study findings and limits: Shared clonotypes: approximately 4.5% naive CD4, about 4% naive CD8, 2.3% memory CD4, 0.4% to 0.45% memory CD8. The authors sampled blood alone, and tissue repertoires likely differ.

About this clone itself: Its target is not known.

Data came from immunoSEQ multiplex PCR; TCRdb stores just in-frame clones and leaves some out. Among a few million clones listed, more than 85% were seen once. The germline V and J ends were trimmed by 5 bases and 3 bases, with 11 bases remaining between them. Germline loops: CDR1 MDHEN, CDR2 SYDVKM. The CDR3 is 13 amino acids. This rearrangement joins TRBV28 to TRBJ2-7; weak D call: TRBD1 (5 bases). This receptor was identified in a man aged 18 to 30 in good health. Some clones in this sample may be carry-over from other donors' samples. The sample taken for sequencing was naive CD4+ T cells from PBMCs. The subset denotes: CD45RA+ positively selected. The CDR3 sequence is CASSQGGIYEQYF. CDR3 DNA sequence: TGTGCCAGCAGTCAGGGTGGGATCTACGAGCAGTACTTC.